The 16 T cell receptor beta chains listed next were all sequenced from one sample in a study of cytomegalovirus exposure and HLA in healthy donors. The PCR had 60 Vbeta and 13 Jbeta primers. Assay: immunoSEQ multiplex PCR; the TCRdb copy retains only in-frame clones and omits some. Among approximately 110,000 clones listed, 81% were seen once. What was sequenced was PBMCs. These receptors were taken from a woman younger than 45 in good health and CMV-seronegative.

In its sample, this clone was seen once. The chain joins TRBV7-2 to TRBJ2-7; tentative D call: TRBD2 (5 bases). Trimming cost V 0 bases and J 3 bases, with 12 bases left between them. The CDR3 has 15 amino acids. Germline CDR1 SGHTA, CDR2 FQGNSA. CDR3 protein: CASSLAGSSVYEQYF. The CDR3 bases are TGTGCCAGCAGCTTAGCAGGTAGTAGCGTCTACGAGCAGTACTTC.

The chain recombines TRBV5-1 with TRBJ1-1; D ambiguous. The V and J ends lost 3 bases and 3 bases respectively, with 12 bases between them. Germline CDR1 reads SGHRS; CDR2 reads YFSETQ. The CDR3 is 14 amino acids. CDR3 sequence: CASSSLSGDTEAFF. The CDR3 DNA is TGCGCCAGCAGCTCCCTCAGCGGCGACACTGAAGCTTTCTTT.

CDR3 DNA sequence: TGCAGCGTTGGGGTCGGGACAACCAACACCGGGGAGCTGTTTTTT. This sequence encodes CSVGVGTTNTGELFF. This chain links TRBV29-1 with TRBJ2-2; D perhaps matches TRBD1 (6 bases). V lost 4 bases, J lost 2 bases, and 14 bases lay in between. The CDR3 runs to 15 residues. The germline gives CDR1 SQVTM, CDR2 ANQGSEA.

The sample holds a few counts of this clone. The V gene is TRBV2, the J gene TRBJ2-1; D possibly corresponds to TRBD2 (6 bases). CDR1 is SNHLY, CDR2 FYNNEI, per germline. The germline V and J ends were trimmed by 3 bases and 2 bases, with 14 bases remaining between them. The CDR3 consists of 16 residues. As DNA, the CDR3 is TGTGCCAGCAGTGATACGACCGGGGGAGCCTACAATGAGCAGTTCTTC. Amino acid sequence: CASSDTTGGAYNEQFF.

CDR3 residues: CASSQWEGERSQPQHF. Here the CDR3 DNA reads TGCGCCAGCAGTCAATGGGAGGGGGAGAGGAGTCAGCCCCAGCATTTT. This sequence joins TRBV23-1 and TRBJ1-5, with a weak D call TRBD1 (6 bases). TRBV23-1 carries the ORF label, with uncertain function. The CDR3 consists of 16 residues. V gave up 1 base and J gave up 6 bases, with 16 bases separating them.

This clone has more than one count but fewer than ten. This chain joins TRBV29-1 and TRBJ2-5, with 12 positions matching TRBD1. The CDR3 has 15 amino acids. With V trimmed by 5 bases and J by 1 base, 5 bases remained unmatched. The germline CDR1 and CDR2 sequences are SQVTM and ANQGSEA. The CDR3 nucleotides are TGCAGCGTTAACCGGGACAGGGGGCGCCAAGAGACCCAGTACTTC. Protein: CSVNRDRGRQETQYF.

CDR3 bases: TGTGCCCATTATGGGGGGGGGACCCAGTACTTC. Its protein is CAHYGGGTQYF. V and J are TRBV6-4 and TRBJ2-5; TRBD2 matches 7 bases. The ends lost 11 bases at V and 7 bases at J; junction bases unmatched: 7. The germline V gene has CDR1 MRHNA and CDR2 SNTAGT. The CDR3 is 11 residues long.

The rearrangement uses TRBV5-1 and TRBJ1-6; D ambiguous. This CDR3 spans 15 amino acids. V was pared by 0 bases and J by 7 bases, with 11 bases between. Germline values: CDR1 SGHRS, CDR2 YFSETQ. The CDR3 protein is CASSLGSAPNSPLHF. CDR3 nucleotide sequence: TGCGCCAGCAGCTTGGGGTCAGCGCCCAATTCACCCCTCCACTTT.

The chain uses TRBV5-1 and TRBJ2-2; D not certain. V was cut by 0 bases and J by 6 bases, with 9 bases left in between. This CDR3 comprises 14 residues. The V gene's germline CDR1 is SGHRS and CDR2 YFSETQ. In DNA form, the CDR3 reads TGCGCCAGCAGCTTGGTAGAAGTTTCCGGGGAGCTGTTTTTT. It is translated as CASSLVEVSGELFF.

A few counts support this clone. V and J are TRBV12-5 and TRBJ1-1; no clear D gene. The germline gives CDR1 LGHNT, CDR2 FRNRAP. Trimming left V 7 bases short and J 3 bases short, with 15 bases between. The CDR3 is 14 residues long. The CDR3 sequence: CASASHGGDTEAFF. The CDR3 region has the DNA TGTGCTAGTGCCTCACACGGCGGGGACACTGAAGCTTTCTTT.

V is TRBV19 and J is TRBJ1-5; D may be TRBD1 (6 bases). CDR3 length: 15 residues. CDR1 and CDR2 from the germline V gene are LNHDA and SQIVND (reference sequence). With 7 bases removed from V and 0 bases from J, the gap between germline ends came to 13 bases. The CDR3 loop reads CASKPGHHSNQPQHF. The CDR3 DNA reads TGTGCCAGTAAACCGGGACACCATAGCAATCAGCCCCAGCATTTT.

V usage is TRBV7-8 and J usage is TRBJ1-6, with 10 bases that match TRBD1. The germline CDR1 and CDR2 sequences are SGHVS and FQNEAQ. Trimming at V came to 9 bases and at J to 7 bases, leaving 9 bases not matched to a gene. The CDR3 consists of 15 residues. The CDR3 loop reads CARITETGGNSPLHF. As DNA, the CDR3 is TGTGCCAGAATAACCGAGACAGGGGGCAATTCACCCCTCCACTTT.

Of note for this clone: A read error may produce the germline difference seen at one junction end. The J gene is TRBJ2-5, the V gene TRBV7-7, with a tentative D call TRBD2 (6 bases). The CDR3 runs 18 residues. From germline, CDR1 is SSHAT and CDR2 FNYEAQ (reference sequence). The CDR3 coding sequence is TGTGCTAGCAGCTTACAGCATCCGGGGGATCCACCCCAAGAGACCCAGTACTTC. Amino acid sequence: CASSLQHPGDPPQETQYF. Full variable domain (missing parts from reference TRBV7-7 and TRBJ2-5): GAGVSQSPRYKVTKRGQDVTLRCDPISSHATLYWYQQALGQGPEFLTYFNYEAQPDKSGLPSDRFSAERPEGSISTLTIQRTEQRDSAMYRCASSLQHPGDPPQETQYFGPGTRLLVL.

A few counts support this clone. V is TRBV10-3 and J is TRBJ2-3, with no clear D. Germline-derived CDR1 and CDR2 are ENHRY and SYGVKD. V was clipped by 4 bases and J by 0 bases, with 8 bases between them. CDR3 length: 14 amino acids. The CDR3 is CAISVEQSTDTQYF. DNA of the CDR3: TGTGCCATCAGTGTGGAGCAAAGCACAGATACGCAGTATTTT.

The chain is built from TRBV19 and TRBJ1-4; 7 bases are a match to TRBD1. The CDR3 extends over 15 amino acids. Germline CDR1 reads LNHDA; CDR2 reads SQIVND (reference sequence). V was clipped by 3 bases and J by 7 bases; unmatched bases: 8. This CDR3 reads CASSIGDRVSEKLFF. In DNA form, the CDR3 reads TGTGCCAGTAGTATTGGAGACAGGGTTAGTGAAAAACTGTTTTTT.

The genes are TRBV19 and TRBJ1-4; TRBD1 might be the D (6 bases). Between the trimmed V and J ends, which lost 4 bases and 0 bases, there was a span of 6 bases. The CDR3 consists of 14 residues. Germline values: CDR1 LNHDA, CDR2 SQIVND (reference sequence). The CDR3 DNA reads TGTGCCAGTAGTACAGGGGCAACTAATGAAAAACTGTTTTTT. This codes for CASSTGATNEKLFF. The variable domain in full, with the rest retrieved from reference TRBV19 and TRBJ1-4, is DGGITQSPKYLFRKEGQNVTLSCEQNLNHDAMYWYRQDPGQGLRLIYYSQIVNDFQKGDIAEGYSVSREKKESFPLTVTSAQKNPTAFYLCASSTGATNEKLFFGSGTQLSVL.